The clone carrying this T cell receptor gamma chain occurred a few times. Its cognate antigen is unknown. Since a far larger clone is one base different, this is likely a read error. No DNA is shown, since the ends of the CDR3 on it are uncertain; the CDR3 is the one TCRdb lists. Germline CDR1 reads GITISATS; CDR2 reads ISYDGTV (reference sequence). The CDR3 comprises 32 residues, both ends counted. Gammadelta T cells were flow-sorted from PBMC into Vgamma9/Vdelta2+ and Vdelta2-negative populations for bulk analysis. This entry is derived from a study of γδ T cells in repeated Plasmodium falciparum infection. Study context: Donors had four controlled P. falciparum NF54 infections over 644 days. Study-level points and caveats: Many TCRgamma sequences overlapped between individuals in stable Vgamma9/Vdelta2+ repertoires. Vdelta2-negative gammadelta repertoires, largely Vdelta1+, seemingly showed infection-driven waves of new clonal selection.

TCRdb processed the multiplex PCR reads again with the CATT caller. The table includes approximately 28,000 gamma-chain clones, under 3% detected once. This TCR was sampled from a pool of human donors (malaria-infected and uninfected, not separated). V gene assignment gives TRGV9, but the J gene was left uncalled. Sequencing used gamma-delta T cells from blood. CDR3 protein: CALWEVQGAARNSLAVEQHLLSQVSIGRIQHF.